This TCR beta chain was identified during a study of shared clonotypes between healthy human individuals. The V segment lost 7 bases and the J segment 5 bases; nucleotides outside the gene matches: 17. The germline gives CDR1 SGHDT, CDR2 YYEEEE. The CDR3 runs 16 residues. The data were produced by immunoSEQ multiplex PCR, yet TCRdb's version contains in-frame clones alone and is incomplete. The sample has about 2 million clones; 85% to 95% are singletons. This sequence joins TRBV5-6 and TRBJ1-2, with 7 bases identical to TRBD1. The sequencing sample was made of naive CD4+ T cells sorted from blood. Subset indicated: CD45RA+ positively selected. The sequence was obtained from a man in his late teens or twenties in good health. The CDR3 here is CASHRGLAGTVYGYTF. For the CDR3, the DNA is TGTGCCAGCCACCGGGGCTTGGCCGGGACAGTTTATGGCTACACCTTC.